Listed below are T cell receptor beta chains from one sample, sequenced in a study of T cells in Graves' hyperthyroidism and ophthalmopathy. Via MiXCR, TCRdb re-called the multiplex PCR reads, giving one row per CDR3 protein. The sample holds under 700,000 distinct CDR3 sequences; over 15% are singletons and the top ten take about 20%. Sequencing was done on a sample of blood. Receptors were obtained from a woman aged 18-29 years with Graves' hyperthyroidism. The CDR3 runs from the conserved cysteine through the conserved F or W. D genes are given only for firm matches. Where a row states a size, it is once, few, many or the class of an expanded clone; other rows omit it.

TRBJ1-1 | many | TRBV11-2 | TRBD1 | CASSRGLGTEAFF | TGTGCCAGCAGCAGGGGGCTTGGTACTGAAGCTTTCTTT
TRBJ2-1 | many | TRBV7-7 | . | CASSLAGSPPHEQFF | TGTGCCAGCAGCTTAGCGGGAAGTCCCCCCCATGAGCAGTTCTTC
TRBJ2-3 | few | TRBV12-3/TRBV12-4 | TRBD2 | CASSLVDASGSTPPDTQYF | TGTGCCAGCAGTTTAGTCGACGCTAGCGGGAGTACCCCCCCAGATACGCAGTATTTT
TRBJ2-3 | many | TRBV7-2 | . | CASSFTLGSDTQYF | TGTGCCAGCAGCTTCACGTTGGGGTCAGATACGCAGTATTTT
TRBJ2-5 | . | TRBV7-9 | . | CASSLSSTETQYF | TGTGCCAGCAGCTTATCTAGCACAGAGACCCAGTACTTC
TRBJ2-7 | many | TRBV7-2 | . | CASSLEWYEQYF | TGTGCCAGCAGCTTAGAGTGGTACGAGCAGTACTTC
TRBJ2-1 | . | TRBV19 | TRBD2 | CASSPSGGLRGNEQFF | TGTGCCAGTAGTCCCAGCGGGGGGCTCAGGGGTAATGAGCAGTTCTTC
TRBJ1-5 | many | TRBV12-3/TRBV12-4 | TRBD1 | CASSPTNRGPRNQPQHF | TGTGCCAGCAGTCCAACCAACAGGGGGCCACGCAATCAGCCCCAGCATTTT
TRBJ1-6 | . | TRBV4-3 | . | CASSQEGRNSPLHF | TGCGCCAGCAGCCAAGAGGGTCGGAATTCACCCCTCCACTTT
TRBJ2-5 | once | TRBV20-1 | TRBD2 | CSARDPWSGGVQETQYF | TGCAGTGCTAGAGATCCATGGAGCGGGGGGGTGCAAGAGACCCAGTACTTC
TRBJ1-5 | many | TRBV6-2/TRBV6-3 | . | CASTLDYNQPQHF | TGTGCCAGCACCCTAGATTACAATCAGCCCCAGCATTTT
TRBJ2-7 | . | TRBV24-1 | . | CASQGLSYEQYF | TGTGCCAGTCAGGGCCTTTCCTACGAGCAGTACTTC
TRBJ2-1 | many | TRBV12-3/TRBV12-4 | TRBD2 | CASSFPGLAGLSSYNEQFF | TGTGCCAGCAGTTTTCCTGGACTAGCGGGGCTGAGCTCCTACAATGAGCAGTTCTTC
TRBJ1-1 | . | TRBV6-5 | TRBD1 | CASSSSGTGSGAFF | TGTGCCAGCAGTTCTTCCGGGACAGGGAGTGGAGCTTTCTTT
TRBJ1-2 | many | TRBV5-1 | . | CASSASGDGYTF | TGCGCCAGCAGCGCCTCTGGTGATGGCTACACCTTC
TRBJ2-1 | few | TRBV10-3 | TRBD2 | CAARRAGGIDEQFF | TGTGCCGCCCGACGAGCGGGAGGGATCGATGAGCAGTTCTTC
TRBJ2-1 | few | TRBV7-9 | . | CASSLGEKFF | TGTGCCAGCAGCTTAGGGGAGAAGTTCTTC
TRBJ2-3 | . | TRBV7-3 | TRBD2 | CASSPFSGGVTDTQYF | TGTGCCAGCAGCCCATTTAGCGGGGGGGTTACAGATACGCAGTATTTT
TRBJ1-1 | many | TRBV27 | . | CASSRTAGGLNTEAFF | TGTGCCAGCTCCCGGACGGCCGGCGGTTTGAACACTGAAGCTTTCTTT
TRBJ2-5 | . | TRBV7-2 | . | CASSLNRKTQYF | TGTGCCAGCAGCTTGAATCGGAAGACCCAGTACTTC
TRBJ1-1 | . | TRBV27 | . | CASSLVWGQGEAFF | TGTGCCAGCAGTTTGGTATGGGGGCAAGGTGAAGCTTTCTTT
TRBJ2-3 | . | TRBV4-2 | . | CASSQELGWSTDTQYF | TGTGCCAGCAGCCAAGAATTAGGGTGGAGCACAGATACGCAGTATTTT
TRBJ1-1 | . | TRBV20-1 | . | CSARSQGFYTEAFF | TGCAGTGCTAGATCGCAGGGTTTTTACACTGAAGCTTTCTTT
TRBJ1-3 | few | TRBV12-5 | . | CASGPGVSSGNTIYF | TGTGCTAGTGGCCCAGGTGTCTCCTCTGGAAACACCATATATTTT
TRBJ2-3 | many | TRBV12-3/TRBV12-4 | . | CASSPGLTSTDTQYF | TGTGCCAGCAGTCCAGGACTTACTAGCACAGATACGCAGTATTTT
TRBJ2-1 | many | TRBV7-9 | . | CASSLGPDRYNEQFF | TGTGCCAGCAGCTTAGGCCCGGACAGATACAATGAGCAGTTCTTC
TRBJ1-2 | few | TRBV6-1 | . | CASSFDTTRGYTF | TGTGCCAGCAGTTTTGACACAACGAGAGGCTACACCTTC
TRBJ2-1 | . | TRBV18 | TRBD2 | CASSPQTSGRLGEQFF | TGTGCCAGCTCACCTCAGACTAGCGGGAGACTTGGGGAGCAGTTCTTC
TRBJ1-4 | few | TRBV12-3/TRBV12-4 | TRBD1 | CASGGTGRAEKLFF | TGTGCCAGCGGGGGGACAGGGAGGGCTGAAAAACTGTTTTTT
TRBJ2-7 | . | TRBV3-1 | . | CASSQTPGPAYEQYF | TGTGCCAGCAGCCAAACCCCGGGGCCCGCCTACGAGCAGTACTTC
TRBJ1-5 | . | TRBV28 | TRBD1 | CASYNRGTGVNSNQPQHF | TGTGCCAGCTATAACCGGGGGACAGGGGTCAATAGCAATCAGCCCCAGCATTTT
TRBJ2-1 | many | TRBV2 | . | CASSDGFLGNEQFF | TGTGCCAGCAGTGACGGCTTTTTGGGGAATGAGCAGTTCTTC
TRBJ2-7 | few | TRBV3-1 | . | CASSQTLQGVQEQYF | TGTGCCAGCAGCCAAACCCTTCAAGGGGTTCAAGAGCAGTACTTC